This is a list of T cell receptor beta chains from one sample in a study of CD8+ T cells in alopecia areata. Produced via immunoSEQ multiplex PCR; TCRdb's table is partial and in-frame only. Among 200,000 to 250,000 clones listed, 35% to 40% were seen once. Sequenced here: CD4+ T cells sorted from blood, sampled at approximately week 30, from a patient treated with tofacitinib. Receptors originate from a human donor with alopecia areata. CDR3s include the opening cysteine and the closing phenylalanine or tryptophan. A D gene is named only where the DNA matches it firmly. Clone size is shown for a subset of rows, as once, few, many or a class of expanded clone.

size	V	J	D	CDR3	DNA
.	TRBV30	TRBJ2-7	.	CAWEGYSYEQYF	TGTGCCTGGGAGGGTTACTCCTACGAGCAGTACTTC
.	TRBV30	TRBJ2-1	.	CAWSPPIGNEQFF	TGTGCCTGGAGCCCCCCAATCGGGAATGAGCAGTTCTTC
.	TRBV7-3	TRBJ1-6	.	CASSLSSSSPLHF	TGTGCCAGCAGCTTATCCTCTTCTTCACCCCTCCACTTT
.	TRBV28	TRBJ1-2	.	CAVWGNYGYTF	TGTGCTGTGTGGGGGAACTATGGCTACACCTTC
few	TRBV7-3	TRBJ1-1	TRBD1	CASSLDRVNTEAFF	TGTGCCAGCAGCTTGGACAGGGTGAACACTGAAGCTTTCTTT
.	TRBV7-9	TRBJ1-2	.	CASKREGHRYGYTF	TGTGCCAGTAAGAGGGAGGGCCATCGCTATGGCTACACCTTC
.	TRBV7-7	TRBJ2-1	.	CASSLFRENEQFF	TGTGCTAGCAGCTTATTCCGGGAAAATGAGCAGTTCTTC
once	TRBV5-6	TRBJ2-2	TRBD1	CASRTTGANGELFF	TGTGCCAGCAGAACGACAGGGGCAAACGGGGAGCTGTTTTTT
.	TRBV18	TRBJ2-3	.	CASSTGTGTDTQYF	TGTGCCAGCTCAACGGGGACGGGAACAGATACGCAGTATTTT
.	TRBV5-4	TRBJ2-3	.	CASSPAWWDTQYF	TGTGCCAGCAGTCCCGCGTGGTGGGATACGCAGTATTTT
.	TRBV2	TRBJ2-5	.	CAKTTGFQETQYF	TGTGCCAAAACTACAGGGTTCCAAGAGACCCAGTACTTC
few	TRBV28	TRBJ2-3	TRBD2	CASSSSGTRNNTQYF	TGTGCCAGCAGTTCCTCTGGGACTAGGAACAATACGCAGTATTTT
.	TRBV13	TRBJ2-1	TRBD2	CASSRGTSGYNEQFF	TGTGCCAGCAGCCGCGGGACTAGCGGTTACAATGAGCAGTTCTTC
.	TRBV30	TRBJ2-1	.	CAWSRLEGQFF	TGTGCCTGGAGCCGACTAGAGGGGCAGTTCTTC
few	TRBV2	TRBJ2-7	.	CASSEDGAYEQYF	TGTGCCAGCAGTGAAGACGGTGCCTACGAGCAGTACTTC
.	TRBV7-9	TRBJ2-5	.	CASSLALETQYF	TGTGCCAGCAGCTTAGCGTTGGAGACCCAGTACTTC
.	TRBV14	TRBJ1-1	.	CASSRKQGNTEAFF	TGTGCCAGCAGCAGAAAACAGGGGAACACTGAAGCTTTCTTT
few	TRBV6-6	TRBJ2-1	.	CASSYWGAEQFF	TGTGCCAGCAGTTACTGGGGAGCTGAGCAGTTCTTC
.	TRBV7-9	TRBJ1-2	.	CASSKQGISYGYTF	TGTGCCAGCAGCAAGCAGGGCATTTCCTATGGCTACACCTTC
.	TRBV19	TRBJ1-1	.	CASNTLKSPNTEAFF	TGTGCCAGTAACACCCTTAAATCCCCCAACACTGAAGCTTTCTTT
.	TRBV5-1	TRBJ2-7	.	CASSLEQEQYF	TGCGCCAGCAGCTTGGAACAGGAGCAGTACTTC
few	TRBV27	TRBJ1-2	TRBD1	CASSLGQASPYGYTF	TGTGCCAGCAGTTTGGGACAGGCCTCCCCGTATGGCTACACCTTC
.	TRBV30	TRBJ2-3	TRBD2	CAWSTPGLAGEDTQYF	TGTGCCTGGAGTACCCCGGGACTAGCGGGAGAAGATACGCAGTATTTT
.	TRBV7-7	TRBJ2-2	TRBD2	CASSATSVNTGELFF	TGTGCTAGCAGCGCGACTAGCGTGAACACCGGGGAGCTGTTTTTT
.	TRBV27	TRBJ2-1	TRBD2	CASKYSGGAVNEQFF	TGTGCCAGCAAATATAGCGGGGGGGCTGTAAATGAGCAGTTCTTC
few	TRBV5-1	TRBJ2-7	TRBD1	CASSPSDRGYSYEQYF	TGCGCCAGCAGCCCATCGGACAGGGGGTACTCCTACGAGCAGTACTTC
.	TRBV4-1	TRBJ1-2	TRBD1	CASSQFQDRAQVGYTF	TGCGCCAGCAGCCAATTCCAGGACAGGGCCCAGGTTGGCTACACCTTC
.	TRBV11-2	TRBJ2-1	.	CASIGTEEGRNEQFF	TGTGCCAGCATAGGGACGGAGGAGGGTCGCAATGAGCAGTTCTTC
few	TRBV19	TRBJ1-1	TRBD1	CASTRDRVNTEAFF	TGTGCCAGTACCCGGGACAGGGTGAACACTGAAGCTTTCTTT
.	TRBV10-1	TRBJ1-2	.	CASRPNYGYTF	TGCGCCAGCAGGCCTAACTATGGCTACACCTTC
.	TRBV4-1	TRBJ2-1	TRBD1	CASSQDAGQGMRNEQFF	TGCGCCAGCAGCCAGGACGCGGGACAGGGTATGCGAAATGAGCAGTTCTTC
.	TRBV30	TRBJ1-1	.	CAWTSSLDTEAFF	TGTGCCTGGACGAGCTCCCTGGACACTGAAGCTTTCTTT
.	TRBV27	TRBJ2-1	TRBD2	CASSLLLRAGLAGGEQFF	TGTGCCAGCAGTCTACTCCTGAGGGCGGGACTAGCGGGAGGGGAGCAGTTCTTC
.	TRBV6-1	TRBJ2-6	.	CASRLGGSGANVLTF	TGTGCCAGCAGGCTCGGGGGCTCTGGGGCCAACGTCCTGACTTTC
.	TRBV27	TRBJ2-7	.	CASRGWDPPYEQYF	TGTGCCAGCAGGGGATGGGACCCTCCCTACGAGCAGTACTTC
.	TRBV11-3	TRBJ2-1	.	CASTPSGEHEQFF	TGTGCCAGCACCCCTTCCGGGGAACATGAGCAGTTCTTC
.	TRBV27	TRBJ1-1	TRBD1	CASSPWTGTMNTEAFF	TGTGCCAGCAGTCCATGGACAGGGACGATGAACACTGAAGCTTTCTTT
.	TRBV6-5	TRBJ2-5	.	CASSDTGLVETQYF	TGTGCCAGCAGCGACACAGGGTTGGTGGAGACCCAGTACTTC
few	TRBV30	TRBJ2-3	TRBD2	CAWRDSGSPTDTQYF	TGTGCCTGGAGGGATAGCGGGAGCCCCACAGATACGCAGTATTTT
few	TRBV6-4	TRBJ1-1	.	CASSDEAAEAFF	TGTGCCAGCAGTGACGAGGCAGCTGAAGCTTTCTTT
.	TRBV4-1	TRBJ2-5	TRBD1	CASSQVPGQGTQETQYF	TGCGCCAGCAGCCAAGTTCCGGGACAGGGGACGCAAGAGACCCAGTACTTC
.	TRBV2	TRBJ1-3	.	CASSEQGGNTIYF	TGTGCCAGCAGTGAACAGGGAGGAAACACCATATATTTT
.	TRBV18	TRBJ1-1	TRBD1	CASSPSTGGNRGTEAFF	TGTGCCAGCTCACCATCGACAGGGGGGAACCGAGGCACTGAAGCTTTCTTT
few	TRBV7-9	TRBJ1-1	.	CASSLGPTEAFF	TGTGCCAGCAGCTTAGGTCCCACTGAAGCTTTCTTT
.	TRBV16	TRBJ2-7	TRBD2	CASSNRGGAHEQYF	TGTGCCAGCAGCAATCGCGGGGGGGCCCACGAGCAGTACTTC